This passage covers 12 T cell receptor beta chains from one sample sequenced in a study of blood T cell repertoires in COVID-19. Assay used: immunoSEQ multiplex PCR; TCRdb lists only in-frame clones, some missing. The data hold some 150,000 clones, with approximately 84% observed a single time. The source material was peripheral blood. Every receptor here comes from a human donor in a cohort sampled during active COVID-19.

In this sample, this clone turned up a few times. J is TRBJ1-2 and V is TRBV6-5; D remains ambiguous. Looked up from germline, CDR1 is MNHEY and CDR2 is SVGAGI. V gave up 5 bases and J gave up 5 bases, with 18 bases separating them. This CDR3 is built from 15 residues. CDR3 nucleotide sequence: TGTGCCAGCAGTCCCTCCCTGTCAGGATCATATGGCTACACCTTC. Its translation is CASSPSLSGSYGYTF.

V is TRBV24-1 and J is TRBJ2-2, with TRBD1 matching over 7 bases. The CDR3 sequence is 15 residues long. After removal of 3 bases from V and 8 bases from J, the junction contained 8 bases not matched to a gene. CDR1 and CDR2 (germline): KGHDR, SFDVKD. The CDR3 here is CATSDNRQGSGELFF. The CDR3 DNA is TGTGCCACCAGTGATAACCGACAGGGCTCGGGGGAGCTGTTTTTT.

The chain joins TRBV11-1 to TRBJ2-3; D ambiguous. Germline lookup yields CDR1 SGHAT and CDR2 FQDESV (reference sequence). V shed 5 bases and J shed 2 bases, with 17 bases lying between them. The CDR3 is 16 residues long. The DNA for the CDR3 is TGTGCCAGCAGCCACAAGAGGAGAACAACCACAGATACGCAGTATTTT. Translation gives CASSHKRRTTTDTQYF.

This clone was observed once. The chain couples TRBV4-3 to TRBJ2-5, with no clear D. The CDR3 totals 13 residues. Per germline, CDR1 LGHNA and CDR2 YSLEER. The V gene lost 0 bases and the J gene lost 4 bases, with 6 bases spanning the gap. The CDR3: CASSQDWAETQYF. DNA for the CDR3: TGCGCCAGCAGCCAAGATTGGGCAGAGACCCAGTACTTC.

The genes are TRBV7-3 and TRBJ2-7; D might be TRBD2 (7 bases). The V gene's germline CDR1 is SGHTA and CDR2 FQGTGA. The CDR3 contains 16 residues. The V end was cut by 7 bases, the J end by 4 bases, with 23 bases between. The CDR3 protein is CASTFRGASGIYEQYF. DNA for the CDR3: TGTGCCAGCACCTTCCGGGGGGCTAGCGGTATTTACGAGCAGTACTTC. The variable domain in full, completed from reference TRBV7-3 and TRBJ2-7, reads GAGVSQTPSNKVTEKGKYVELRCDPISGHTALYWYRQSLGQGPEFLIYFQGTGAADDSGLPNDRFFAVRPEGSVSTLKIQRTERGDSAVYLCASTFRGASGIYEQYFGPGTRLTVT.

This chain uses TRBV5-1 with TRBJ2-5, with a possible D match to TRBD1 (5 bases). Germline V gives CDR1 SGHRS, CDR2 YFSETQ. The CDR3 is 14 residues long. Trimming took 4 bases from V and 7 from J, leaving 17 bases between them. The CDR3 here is CASSQGSSDGTQYF. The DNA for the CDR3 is TGCGCCAGCAGCCAGGGTAGTTCGGACGGGACCCAGTACTTC.

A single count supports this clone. In DNA form, the CDR3 reads TGTGCCAGCAGCCCCCAAGGGGGCACAGATACGCAGTATTTT. It is translated as CASSPQGGTDTQYF. V is TRBV14 and J is TRBJ2-3; possibly TRBD1 for D (5 bases). Trimming cost V 4 bases and J 1 base, with 9 bases left between them. Germline lookup yields CDR1 SGHDN and CDR2 FVKESK. This CDR3 region has 14 residues. The whole variable domain, filled in from reference TRBV14 and TRBJ2-3, reads EAGVTQFPSHSVIEKGQTVTLRCDPISGHDNLYWYRRVMGKEIKFLLHFVKESKQDESGMPNNRFLAERTGGTYSTLKVQPAELEDSGVYFCASSPQGGTDTQYFGPGTRLTVL.

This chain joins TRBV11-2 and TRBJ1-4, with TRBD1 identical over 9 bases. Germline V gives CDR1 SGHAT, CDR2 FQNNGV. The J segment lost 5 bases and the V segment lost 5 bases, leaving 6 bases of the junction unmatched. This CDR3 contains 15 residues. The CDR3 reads CASSTGQGRNEKLFF. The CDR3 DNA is TGTGCCAGCAGCACGGGACAGGGAAGGAATGAAAAACTGTTTTTT.

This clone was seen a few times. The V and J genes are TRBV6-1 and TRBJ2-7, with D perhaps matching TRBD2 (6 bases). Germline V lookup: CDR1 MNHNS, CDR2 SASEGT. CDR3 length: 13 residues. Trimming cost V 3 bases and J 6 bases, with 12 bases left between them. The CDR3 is CASSDRGASEQYF. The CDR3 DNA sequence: TGTGCCAGCAGTGACCGCGGGGCCTCCGAGCAGTACTTC.

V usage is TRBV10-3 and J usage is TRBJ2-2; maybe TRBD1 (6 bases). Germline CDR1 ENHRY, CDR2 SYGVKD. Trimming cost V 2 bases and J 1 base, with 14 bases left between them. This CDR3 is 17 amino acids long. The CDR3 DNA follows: TGTGCCATCAGTGAGCCAACCGGGACAATGAACACCGGGGAGCTGTTTTTT. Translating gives CAISEPTGTMNTGELFF.

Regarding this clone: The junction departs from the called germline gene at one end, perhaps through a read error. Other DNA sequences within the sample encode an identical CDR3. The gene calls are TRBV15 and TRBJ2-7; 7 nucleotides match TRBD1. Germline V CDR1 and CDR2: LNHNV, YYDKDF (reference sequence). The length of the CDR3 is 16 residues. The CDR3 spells CATSRADRARGYEQYF. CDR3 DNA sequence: TGTGCCACCAGCAGAGCCGACAGGGCCAGAGGATACGAGCAATACTTC.

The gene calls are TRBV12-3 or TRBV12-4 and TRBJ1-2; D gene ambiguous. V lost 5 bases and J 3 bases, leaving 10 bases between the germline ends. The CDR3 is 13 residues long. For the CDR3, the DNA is TGTGCCAGCAGTCCTGACATGTACTATGGCTACACCTTC. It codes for CASSPDMYYGYTF.